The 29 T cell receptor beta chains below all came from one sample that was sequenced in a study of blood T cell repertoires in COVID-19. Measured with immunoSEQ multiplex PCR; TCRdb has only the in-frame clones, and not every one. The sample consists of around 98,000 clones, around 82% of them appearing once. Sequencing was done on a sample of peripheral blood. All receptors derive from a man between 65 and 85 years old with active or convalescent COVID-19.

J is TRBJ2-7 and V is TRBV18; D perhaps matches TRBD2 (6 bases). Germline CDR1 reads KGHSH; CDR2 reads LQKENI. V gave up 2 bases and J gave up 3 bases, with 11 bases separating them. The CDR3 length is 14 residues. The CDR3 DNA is TGTGCCAGCTCACCAGAGGCGGGGTTCTACGAGCAGTACTTC. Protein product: CASSPEAGFYEQYF. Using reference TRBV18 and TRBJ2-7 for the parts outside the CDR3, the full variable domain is NAGVMQNPRHLVRRRGQEARLRCSPMKGHSHVYWYRQLPEEGLKFMVYLQKENIIDESGMPKERFSAEFPKEGPSILRIQQVVRGDSAAYFCASSPEAGFYEQYFGPGTRLTVT.

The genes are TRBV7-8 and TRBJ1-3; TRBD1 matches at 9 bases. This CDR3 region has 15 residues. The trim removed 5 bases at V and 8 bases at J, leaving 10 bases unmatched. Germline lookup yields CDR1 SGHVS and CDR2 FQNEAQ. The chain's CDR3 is CASSPIGDRVYTIYF. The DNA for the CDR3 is TGTGCCAGCAGCCCCATAGGGGACAGGGTTTACACCATATATTTT. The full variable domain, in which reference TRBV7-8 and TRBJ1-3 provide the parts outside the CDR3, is GAGVSQSPRYKVAKRGQDVALRCDPISGHVSLFWYQQALGQGPEFLTYFQNEAQLDKSGLPSDRFFAERPEGSVSTLKIQRTQQEDSAVYLCASSPIGDRVYTIYFGEGSWLTVV.

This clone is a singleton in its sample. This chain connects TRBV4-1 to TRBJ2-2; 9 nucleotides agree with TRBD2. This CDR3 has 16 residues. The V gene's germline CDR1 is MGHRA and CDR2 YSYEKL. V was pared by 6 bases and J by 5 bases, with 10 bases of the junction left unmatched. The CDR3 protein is CASSPISGGSTGELFF. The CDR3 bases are TGCGCCAGCAGTCCTATTAGCGGGGGATCTACCGGGGAGCTGTTTTTT.

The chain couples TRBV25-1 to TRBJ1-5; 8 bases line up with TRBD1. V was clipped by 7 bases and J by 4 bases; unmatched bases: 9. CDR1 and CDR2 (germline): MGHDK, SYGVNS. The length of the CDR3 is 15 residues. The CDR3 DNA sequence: TGTGCCAGCACCAAAGGCAGGGGGCTAAATCAGCCCCAGCATTTT. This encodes CASTKGRGLNQPQHF.

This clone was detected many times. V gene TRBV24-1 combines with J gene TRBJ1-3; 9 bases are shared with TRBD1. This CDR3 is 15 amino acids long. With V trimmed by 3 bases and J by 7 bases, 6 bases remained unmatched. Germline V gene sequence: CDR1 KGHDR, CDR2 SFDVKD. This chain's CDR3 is CATSDPGQGSNTIYF. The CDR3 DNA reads TGTGCCACCAGTGATCCGGGACAGGGCAGCAACACCATATATTTT.

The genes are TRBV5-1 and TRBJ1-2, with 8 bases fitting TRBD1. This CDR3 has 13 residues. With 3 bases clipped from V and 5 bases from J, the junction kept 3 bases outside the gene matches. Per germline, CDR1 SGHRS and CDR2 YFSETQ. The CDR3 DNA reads TGCGCCAGCAGCTCAGGGGGCTGGTATGGCTACACCTTC. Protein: CASSSGGWYGYTF.

The DNA for the CDR3 is TGTGCCTGGGGACACTCTGGGGCCAACGTCCTGACTTTC. Its protein product is CAWGHSGANVLTF. The chain combines TRBV30 with TRBJ2-6, with a weak D call TRBD1 (5 bases). Germline assignment: CDR1 GTSNPN and CDR2 SVGIG (reference sequence). This CDR3 contains 13 residues. The ends were cut back, 5 bases at V and 0 bases at J, with 5 bases in the middle.

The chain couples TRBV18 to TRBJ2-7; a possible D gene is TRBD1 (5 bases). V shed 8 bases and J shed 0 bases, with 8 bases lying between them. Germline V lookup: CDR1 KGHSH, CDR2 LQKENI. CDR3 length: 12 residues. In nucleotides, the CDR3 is TGTGCCAGCGCAACAGGCTCCTACGAGCAGTACTTC. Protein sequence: CASATGSYEQYF.

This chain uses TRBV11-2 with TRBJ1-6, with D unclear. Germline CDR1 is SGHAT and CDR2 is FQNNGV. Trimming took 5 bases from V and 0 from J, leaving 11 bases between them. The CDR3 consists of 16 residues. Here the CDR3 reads CASSRASGSYNSPLHF. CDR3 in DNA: TGTGCCAGCAGCCGTGCCTCGGGCTCCTATAATTCACCCCTCCACTTT.

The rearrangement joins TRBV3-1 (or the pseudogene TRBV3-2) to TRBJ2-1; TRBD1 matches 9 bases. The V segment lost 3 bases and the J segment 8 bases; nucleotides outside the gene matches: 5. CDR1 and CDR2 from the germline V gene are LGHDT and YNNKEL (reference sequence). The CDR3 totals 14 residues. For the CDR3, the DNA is TGTGCCAGCAGCCATTGGGACAGGGACGATGAGCAGTTCTTC. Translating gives CASSHWDRDDEQFF.

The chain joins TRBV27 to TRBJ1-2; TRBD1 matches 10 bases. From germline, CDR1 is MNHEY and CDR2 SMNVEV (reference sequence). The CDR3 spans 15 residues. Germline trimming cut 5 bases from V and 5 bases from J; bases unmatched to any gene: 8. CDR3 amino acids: CASSPRRTGGYGYTF. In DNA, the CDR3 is TGTGCCAGCAGTCCACGAAGGACAGGGGGATATGGCTACACCTTC.

This CDR3 is CASSETRFSGNTIYF. CDR3 nucleotide sequence: TGTGCCAGCAGTGAAACGCGGTTCTCTGGAAACACCATATATTTT. The rearrangement links TRBV2 to TRBJ1-3; unclear D gene. The CDR3 totals 15 residues. The V and J ends lost 2 bases and 0 bases respectively, with 8 bases between them. Germline assignment: CDR1 SNHLY and CDR2 FYNNEI.

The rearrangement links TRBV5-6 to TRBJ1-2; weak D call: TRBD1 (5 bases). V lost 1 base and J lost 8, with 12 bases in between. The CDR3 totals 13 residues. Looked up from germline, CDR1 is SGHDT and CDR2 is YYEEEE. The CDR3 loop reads CASSLSAGPGYTF. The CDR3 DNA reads TGTGCCAGCAGCTTGTCAGCAGGGCCCGGCTACACCTTC.

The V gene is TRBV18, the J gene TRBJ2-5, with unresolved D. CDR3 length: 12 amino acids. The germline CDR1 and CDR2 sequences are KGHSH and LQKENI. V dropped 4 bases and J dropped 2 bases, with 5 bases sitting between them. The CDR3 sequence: CASSRQQETQYF. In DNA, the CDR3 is TGTGCCAGCTCACGGCAACAAGAGACCCAGTACTTC.

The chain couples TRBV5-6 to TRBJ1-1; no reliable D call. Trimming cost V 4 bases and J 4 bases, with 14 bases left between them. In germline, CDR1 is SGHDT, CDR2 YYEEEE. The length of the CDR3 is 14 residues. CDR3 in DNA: TGTGCCAGCAGCACCATCGGGGTGGGCACTGAAGCTTTCTTT. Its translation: CASSTIGVGTEAFF. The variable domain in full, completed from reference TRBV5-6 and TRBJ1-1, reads DAGVTQSPTHLIKTRGQQVTLRCSPKSGHDTVSWYQQALGQGPQFIFQYYEEEERQRGNFPDRFSGHQFPNYSSELNVNALLLGDSALYLCASSTIGVGTEAFFGQGTRLTVV.

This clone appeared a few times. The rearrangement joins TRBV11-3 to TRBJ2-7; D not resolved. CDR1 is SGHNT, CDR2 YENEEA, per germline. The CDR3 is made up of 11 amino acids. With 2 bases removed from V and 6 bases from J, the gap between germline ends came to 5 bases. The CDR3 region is CASSLNSEQYF. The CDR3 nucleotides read TGTGCCAGCAGCTTAAACAGCGAGCAGTACTTC.

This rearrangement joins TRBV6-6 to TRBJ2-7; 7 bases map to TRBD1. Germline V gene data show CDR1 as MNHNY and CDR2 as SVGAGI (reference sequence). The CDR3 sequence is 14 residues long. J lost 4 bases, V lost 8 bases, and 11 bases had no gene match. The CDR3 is CASQKGAGAYEQYF. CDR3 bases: TGTGCCAGCCAGAAGGGGGCAGGGGCGTACGAGCAGTACTTC.

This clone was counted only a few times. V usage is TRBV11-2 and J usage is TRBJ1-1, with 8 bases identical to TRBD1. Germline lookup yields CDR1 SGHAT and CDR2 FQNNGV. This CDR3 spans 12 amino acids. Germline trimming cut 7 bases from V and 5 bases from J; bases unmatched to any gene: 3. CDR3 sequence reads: CASTGGHTEAFF. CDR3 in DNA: TGTGCCAGCACAGGGGGCCATACTGAAGCTTTCTTT.

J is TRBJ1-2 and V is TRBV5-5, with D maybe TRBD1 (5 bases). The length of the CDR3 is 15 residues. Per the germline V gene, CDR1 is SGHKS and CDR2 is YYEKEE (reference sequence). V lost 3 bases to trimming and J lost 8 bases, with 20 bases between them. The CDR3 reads CASSSIDTGFGGYTF. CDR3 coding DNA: TGTGCCAGCAGCTCGATCGACACAGGTTTCGGGGGCTACACCTTC.

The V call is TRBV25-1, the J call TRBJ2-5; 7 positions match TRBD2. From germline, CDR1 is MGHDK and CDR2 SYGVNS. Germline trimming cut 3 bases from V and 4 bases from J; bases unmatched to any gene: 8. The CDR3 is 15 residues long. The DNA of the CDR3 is TGTGCCAGCAGTGACCCTCGCGGGGGAACAGAGACCCAGTACTTC. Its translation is CASSDPRGGTETQYF.

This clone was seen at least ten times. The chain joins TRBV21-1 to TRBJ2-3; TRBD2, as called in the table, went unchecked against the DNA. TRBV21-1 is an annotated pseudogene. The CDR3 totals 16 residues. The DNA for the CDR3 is TGTGCCAGCAGCCCCGATGGAGCGGGGCTCATCGATACGCAGTATTTT. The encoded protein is CASSPDGAGLIDTQYF.

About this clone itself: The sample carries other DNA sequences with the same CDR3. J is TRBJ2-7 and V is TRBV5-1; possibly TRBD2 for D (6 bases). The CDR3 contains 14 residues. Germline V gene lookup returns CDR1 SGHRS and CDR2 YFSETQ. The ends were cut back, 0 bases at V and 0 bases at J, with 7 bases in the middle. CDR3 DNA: TGCGCCAGCAGCTTGGCCGGGAGCTCCTACGAGCAGTACTTC. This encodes CASSLAGSSYEQYF.

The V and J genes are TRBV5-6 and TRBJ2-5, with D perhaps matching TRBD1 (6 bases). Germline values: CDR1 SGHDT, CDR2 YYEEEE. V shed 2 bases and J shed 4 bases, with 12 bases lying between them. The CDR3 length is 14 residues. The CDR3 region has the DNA TGTGCCAGCAGCTTTTGGGGGCGCGGAGAGACCCAGTACTTC. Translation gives CASSFWGRGETQYF. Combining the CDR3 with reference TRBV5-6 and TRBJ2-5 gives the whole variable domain DAGVTQSPTHLIKTRGQQVTLRCSPKSGHDTVSWYQQALGQGPQFIFQYYEEEERQRGNFPDRFSGHQFPNYSSELNVNALLLGDSALYLCASSFWGRGETQYFGPGTRLLVL.

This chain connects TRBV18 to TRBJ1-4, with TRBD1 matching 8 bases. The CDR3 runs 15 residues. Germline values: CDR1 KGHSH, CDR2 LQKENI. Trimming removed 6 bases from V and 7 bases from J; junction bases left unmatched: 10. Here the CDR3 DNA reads TGTGCCAGCTCCCAACTCAGGGGGCTTGGTGAAAAACTGTTTTTT. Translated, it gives CASSQLRGLGEKLFF.

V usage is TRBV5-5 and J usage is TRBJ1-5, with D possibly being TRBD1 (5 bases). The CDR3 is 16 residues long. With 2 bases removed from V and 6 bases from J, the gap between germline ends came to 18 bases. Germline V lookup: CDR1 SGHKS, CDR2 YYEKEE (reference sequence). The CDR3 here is CASSLNAPGLGQPQHF. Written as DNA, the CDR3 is TGTGCCAGCAGCTTAAACGCCCCGGGACTGGGTCAGCCCCAGCATTTT.

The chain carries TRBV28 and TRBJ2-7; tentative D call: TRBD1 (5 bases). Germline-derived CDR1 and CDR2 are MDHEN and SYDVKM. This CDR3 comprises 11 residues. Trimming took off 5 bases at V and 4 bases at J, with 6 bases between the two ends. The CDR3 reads CASSTGYEQYF. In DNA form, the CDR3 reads TGTGCCAGCAGTACAGGTTACGAGCAGTACTTC. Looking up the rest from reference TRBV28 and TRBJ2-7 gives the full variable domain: DVKVTQSSRYLVKRTGEKVFLECVQDMDHENMFWYRQDPGLGLRLIYFSYDVKMKEKGDIPEGYSVSREKKERFSLILESASTNQTSMYLCASSTGYEQYFGPGTRLTVT.

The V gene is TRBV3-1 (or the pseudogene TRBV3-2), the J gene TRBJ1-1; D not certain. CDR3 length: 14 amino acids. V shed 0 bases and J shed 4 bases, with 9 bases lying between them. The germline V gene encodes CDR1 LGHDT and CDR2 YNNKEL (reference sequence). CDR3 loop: CASSQEGGFTEAFF. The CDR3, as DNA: TGTGCCAGCAGCCAAGAAGGAGGATTCACTGAAGCTTTCTTT.

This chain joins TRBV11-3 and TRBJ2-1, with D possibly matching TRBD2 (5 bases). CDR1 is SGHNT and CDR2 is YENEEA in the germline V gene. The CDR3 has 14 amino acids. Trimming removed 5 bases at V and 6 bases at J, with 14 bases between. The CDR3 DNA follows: TGTGCCAGCAGCCGAACTAGTCTCGTCAATGAGCAGTTCTTC. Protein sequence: CASSRTSLVNEQFF.

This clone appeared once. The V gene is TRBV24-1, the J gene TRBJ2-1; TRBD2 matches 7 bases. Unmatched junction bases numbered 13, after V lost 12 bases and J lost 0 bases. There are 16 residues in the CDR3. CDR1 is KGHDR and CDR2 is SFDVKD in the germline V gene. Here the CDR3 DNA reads TGTGCCCCCCCCGGCCAGCGGGGATGCTCCTACAATGAGCAGTTCTTC. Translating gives CAPPGQRGCSYNEQFF.